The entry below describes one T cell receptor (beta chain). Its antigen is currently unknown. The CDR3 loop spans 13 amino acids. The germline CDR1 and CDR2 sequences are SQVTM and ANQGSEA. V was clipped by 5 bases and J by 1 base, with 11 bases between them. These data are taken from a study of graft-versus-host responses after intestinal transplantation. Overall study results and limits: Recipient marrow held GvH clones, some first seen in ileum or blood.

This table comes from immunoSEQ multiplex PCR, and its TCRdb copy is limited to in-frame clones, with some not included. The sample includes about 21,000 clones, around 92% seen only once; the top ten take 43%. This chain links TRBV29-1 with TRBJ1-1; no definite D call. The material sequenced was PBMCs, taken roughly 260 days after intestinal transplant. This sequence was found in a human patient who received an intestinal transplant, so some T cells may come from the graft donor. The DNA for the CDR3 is TGCAGCGTTTTAGGGAGTAAGAACACTGAAGCTTTCTTT. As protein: CSVLGSKNTEAFF.